This T cell receptor (beta chain) is from a study of shared clonotypes between healthy human individuals. Germline lookup yields CDR1 MDHEN and CDR2 SYDVKM. This CDR3 comprises 11 residues. Between the trimmed V and J ends, which lost 8 bases and 11 bases, there was a span of 15 bases. This clone has at least ten counts. This sample also contains other DNA sequences that code for the same CDR3. Method: immunoSEQ multiplex PCR; TCRdb's copy keeps in-frame clones and lacks some. Of about 1 million clones in the sample, approximately 70% were seen once. The sequence was obtained from a man aged 18 to 35 in good health. The specimen was memory CD4+ T cells sorted from blood. Stated subset: CD45RA-negative fraction. The rearrangement links TRBV28 to TRBJ1-1; no reliable D call. CDR3 nucleotide sequence: TGTGCCAGCTGGGAGAGCCCTAACGCTTTCTTT. Its protein product is CASWESPNAFF.